These T cell receptor beta chains were read from a single sample in a study of T cells of healthy individuals. Using its own MiXCR run on the 5' RACE reads, TCRdb lists one record per CDR3 protein. Of about 57,000 distinct CDR3 sequences listed, around 15% were seen once; the top ten hold roughly 4.7%. The receptor source for this set is a human donor in good health. The CDR3 runs from the conserved cysteine through the conserved F or W.

v_gene,len,CDR3aa
TRBV28,14,CASSIGRGSEKLFF
TRBV29-1,14,CSVIGQGKGETQYF
TRBV4-1,15,CASSQVWGSDQPQHF
TRBV7-2,16,CASSPSWDRVFYEQYF
TRBV3-1,14,CASSQGGTIYEQYF
TRBV5-1,11,CASSFETEAFF
TRBV7-2,15,CASSLGPGYNSPLHF
TRBV19,15,CASSVGILGGTEAFF
TRBV28,11,CASSLGAEQYF
TRBV10-3,14,CAMAARGDNNEQFF
TRBV7-2,15,CASSLGRGGTDTQYF
TRBV12-3/TRBV12-4,16,CASRAGLAGGPSEQFF
TRBV10-3,13,CAIKPGDSYEQYF
TRBV25-1,12,CASSEADKEQFF
TRBV20-1,14,CSGSESSYNSPLHF
TRBV10-2,12,CASKDLNYGYTF
TRBV7-9,12,CASIGAGNTIYF
TRBV4-1,16,CASSQVDIVSYNEQFF
TRBV4-1,15,CASSHRQGADTEAFF
TRBV14,16,CASSQARGEAKNIQYF
TRBV7-9,14,CASSRRTGRIQAFF
TRBV28,15,CASNRRGGDTGELFF
TRBV6-5,14,CASSRTRQNEKLFF
TRBV4-2,21,CASSQDRTYRGRLTPTGELFF
TRBV9,14,CASSVGRGLNGYTF
TRBV5-1,16,CASSSVPGLAGYEQFF
TRBV7-2,15,CASSLPSGGRETQYF
TRBV24-1,15,CATSDGRVATDTQYF
TRBV19,16,CASSKTGLSISTEAFF
TRBV5-6,14,CASSLDRGEETQYF